This TCR beta chain was observed in a study of blood T cell repertoires in COVID-19. In the study overall: The cDNA or gDNA used as material had been derived from T cells, B-cell-depleted T cells, or PBMCs.

CDR3 size: 17 residues. Germline CDR1 and CDR2: KGHDR and SFDVKD. Trimming took 1 base from V and 5 from J; bases not matched to a gene: 8. TCRdb keeps only in-frame clones here, not all; method: immunoSEQ multiplex PCR. Of some 100,000 clones in the sample, 70% to 85% were seen once. This sequence joins TRBV24-1 and TRBJ1-5, with 9 nucleotides matching TRBD1. This clonotype was sampled from a woman in her fifties or sixties with acute or convalescent COVID-19. The sample comprised peripheral blood. This chain's CDR3 is CATSDFYRTGADQPQHF. The CDR3 region has the DNA TGTGCCACCAGTGATTTCTACCGGACAGGGGCTGATCAGCCCCAGCATTTT.